The following is a T cell receptor (beta chain) sequence with its context. Its antigen is still unknown. The germline CDR1 and CDR2 sequences are DFQATT and SNEGSKA (reference sequence). J was trimmed by 6 bases and V by 3 bases; bases with no gene match: 17. The CDR3 is made up of 17 amino acids. The record originates from a study of blood T cells in healthy people across ages. The authors ran a second PCR of roughly 7 to 11 cycles using a sample-barcoded 5' primer and a J-beta primer mix. TCRdb reprocessed the 5' RACE reads with MiXCR, giving one entry per CDR3 protein. This sample has around 1.7 million distinct CDR3 sequences, with under 30% found just once. The study's findings and limits: The authors considered diversity estimates from one million T cells to be underestimates.

Sequenced sample: blood. This chain uses TRBV20-1 with TRBJ2-3; 8 positions match TRBD2. The receptor comes from a woman aged 25 to 39 in good health. The CDR3 region has the DNA TGCAGTGCTAGGCGGGGGCTAGCGGGTTACGGGTTGGATACGCAGTATTTT. Translated, it gives CSARRGLAGYGLDTQYF.